This T cell receptor (beta chain) derives from a study of blood T cell repertoires in COVID-19. Study-wide background: Acute and convalescent COVID-19 specimens originated in the United States, Italy and Spain. T cells, B-cell-depleted T cells, or PBMCs supplied cDNA or gDNA.

As processed by the authors: Amplification of reference gene primers was used by the study to estimate nucleated cell counts. Generated by immunoSEQ multiplex PCR, the TCRdb table keeps only in-frame clones and is missing some. V and J calls and clone size are given by that table; D and trimming were obtained from the DNA. The sample holds 250,000 to 300,000 clones; around 83% are singletons and the top ten take roughly 4%. Trimming pared 2 bases from V and 3 bases from J, leaving 11 bases between. This CDR3 contains 14 residues. CDR1 and CDR2 (germline): LGHDT, YNNKEL (reference sequence). The sequenced sample was peripheral blood. The V and J genes are TRBV3-1 (or the pseudogene TRBV3-2) and TRBJ2-7; weak D call: TRBD2 (6 bases). The sequence derives from a man aged 18-30 years with active or convalescent COVID-19. CDR3 sequence reads: CASSQRGINYEQYF. CDR3 coding DNA: TGTGCCAGCAGCCAACGGGGGATCAACTACGAGCAGTACTTC.